Shown below are 10 T cell receptor beta chains from a single sample sequenced in a study of PD-L1 blockade in urothelial cancer. Time point of the sample: pretreatment peripheral blood. The assay was immunoSEQ multiplex PCR, and TCRdb's table has in-frame clones only and misses some. The table lists tens of thousands of clones, 80% to 85% of them singletons. Sequencing used PBMCs, obtained around atezolizumab (anti-PD-L1) treatment. These receptor sequences come from a man aged 65-85 years with urothelial cancer.

This clone has more than one count but fewer than ten. J is TRBJ1-1 and V is TRBV9; a possible D gene is TRBD1 (5 bases). V shed 4 bases and J shed 3 bases, with 13 bases lying between them. This CDR3 contains 14 residues. CDR1 is SGDLS and CDR2 is YYNGEE in the germline V gene. The CDR3 DNA is TGTGCCAGCAGCACCAGCACGGGGGACACTGAAGCTTTCTTT. This encodes CASSTSTGDTEAFF.

The chain's CDR3 is CASSIDRRNTGELFF. CDR3 DNA: TGTGCCAGTAGTATTGACAGGAGGAACACCGGGGAGCTGTTTTTT. The chain links TRBV19 to TRBJ2-2, with D possibly being TRBD1 (6 bases). CDR1 and CDR2 (germline): LNHDA, SQIVND (reference sequence). The length of the CDR3 is 15 residues. With 3 bases removed from V and 1 base from J, the gap between germline ends came to 9 bases.

The chain is built from TRBV2 and TRBJ1-5; D is ambiguous. Looked up from germline, CDR1 is SNHLY and CDR2 is FYNNEI. V was cut by 9 bases and J by 3 bases, with 21 bases left in between. This CDR3 region has 16 residues. CDR3 in amino acids: CASPHHPLGFNQPQHF. DNA for the CDR3: TGTGCCAGTCCCCATCACCCCCTAGGTTTCAATCAGCCCCAGCATTTT.

This clone was found a few times. The rearrangement uses TRBV6-1 and TRBJ1-5, with 10 bases matching TRBD1. J gave up 6 bases and V 0 bases, and 5 bases lay outside the gene matches. This CDR3 comprises 16 residues. Germline V gene sequence: CDR1 MNHNS, CDR2 SASEGT. The CDR3 DNA is TGTGCCAGCAGTGAAGCCGAGACAGGGGGCGGTCAGCCCCAGCATTTT. Protein sequence: CASSEAETGGGQPQHF.

This sequence joins TRBV19 and TRBJ2-3; unclear D gene. The CDR3 sequence is 14 residues long. Germline CDR1 reads LNHDA; CDR2 reads SQIVND (reference sequence). The V end was cut by 3 bases, the J end by 4 bases, with 11 bases between. The CDR3 DNA reads as TGTGCCAGTAGTATTATGGGCTTCGCAGATACGCAGTATTTT. This gives the protein CASSIMGFADTQYF.

The chain links TRBV19 to TRBJ2-1; 11 bases are a match to TRBD2. Germline-derived CDR1 and CDR2 are LNHDA and SQIVND (reference sequence). The CDR3 extends over 15 amino acids. V dropped 6 bases and J dropped 9; count of bases not matched to a gene: 10. CDR3 protein: CASSLTSGSDGEQFF. CDR3 sequence (DNA): TGTGCCAGTAGCCTCACTAGCGGGAGCGACGGTGAGCAGTTCTTC.

The CDR3 loop reads CASSLEGGDGYTF. Here the CDR3 DNA reads TGTGCCAGCAGCTTGGAGGGAGGTGACGGCTACACCTTC. The chain combines TRBV5-5 with TRBJ1-2, with D hard to call. V dropped 0 bases and J dropped 8 bases, with 11 bases sitting between them. CDR3 size: 13 residues. The germline V gene has CDR1 SGHKS and CDR2 YYEKEE (reference sequence).

This clone occurred a few times. The chain recombines TRBV19 with TRBJ2-1; TRBD2 matches 8 bases. The V gene end was trimmed by 8 bases and the J gene end by 11 bases; junction bases not matched to a gene: 5. The CDR3 has 11 residues. Germline V gene data show CDR1 as LNHDA and CDR2 as SQIVND (reference sequence). CDR3 protein: CASQREMKQFF. CDR3 nucleotides: TGTGCCAGTCAGCGGGAGATGAAGCAGTTCTTC.

This clone is a singleton in its sample. The chain has TRBV18 and TRBJ2-5, with TRBD2 matching over 9 bases. The CDR3 extends over 18 amino acids. CDR1 KGHSH and CDR2 LQKENI come from the germline V gene. V lost 0 bases and J lost 4; bases outside the gene matches: 12. The CDR3: CASSPPSASGMWGETQYF. The CDR3 coding sequence is TGTGCCAGCTCACCACCGTCGGCTAGCGGGATGTGGGGAGAGACCCAGTACTTC.

This sequence joins TRBV7-2 and TRBJ2-7; D may be TRBD2 (6 bases). Germline values: CDR1 SGHTA, CDR2 FQGNSA. The CDR3 is made up of 14 amino acids. V lost 5 bases and J lost 4, with 15 bases in between. DNA for the CDR3: TGTGCCAGCAGCCCGAGCCCGGGGGAATACGAGCAGTACTTC. As protein: CASSPSPGEYEQYF.